The present entry profiles one T cell receptor (beta chain) with its context. Here immunoSEQ multiplex PCR was the method, and the copy in TCRdb shows in-frame clones only, minus some. The sample consists of millions of clones, more than 80% of them appearing once. The sample belongs to a study of shared clonotypes between healthy human individuals. Between the trimmed V and J ends, which lost 6 bases and 6 bases, there was a span of 17 bases. Germline CDR1 SGHAT, CDR2 FQNNGV. The CDR3 is 15 residues long. The sequence was collected from a man aged 18 to 30 in good health. V and J are TRBV11-2 and TRBJ1-4; D is undetermined. The source material was naive CD4+ T cells sorted from blood. Subset given: CD45RA+ positively selected. Written as DNA, the CDR3 is TGTGCCAGCAGATATGGCTCGGGTTGGGATGAAAAACTGTTTTTT. Encoded protein: CASRYGSGWDEKLFF.